The clone carrying this T cell receptor beta chain is a singleton in its sample. The record originates from a study of control samples from healthy donors and cancer patients. V shed 5 bases, J shed 8 bases, and the junction held 17 bases outside the gene matches. This CDR3 comprises 16 residues. CDR1 SNHLY and CDR2 FYNNEI come from the germline V gene. Libraries were prepared by immunoSEQ multiplex PCR; TCRdb keeps only in-frame clonotypes and omits some of them. The sample carries 100,000 to 150,000 clones, 92% recorded once. The TCR originated in a man aged 18 to 29 in good health. Input material: blood. The V gene is TRBV2, the J gene TRBJ1-2; 7 positions match TRBD1. DNA for the CDR3: TGTGCCAGCAGTTCAACAGGGGCCCTCGACGGGGGCGGCTACACCTTC. Protein: CASSSTGALDGGGYTF.